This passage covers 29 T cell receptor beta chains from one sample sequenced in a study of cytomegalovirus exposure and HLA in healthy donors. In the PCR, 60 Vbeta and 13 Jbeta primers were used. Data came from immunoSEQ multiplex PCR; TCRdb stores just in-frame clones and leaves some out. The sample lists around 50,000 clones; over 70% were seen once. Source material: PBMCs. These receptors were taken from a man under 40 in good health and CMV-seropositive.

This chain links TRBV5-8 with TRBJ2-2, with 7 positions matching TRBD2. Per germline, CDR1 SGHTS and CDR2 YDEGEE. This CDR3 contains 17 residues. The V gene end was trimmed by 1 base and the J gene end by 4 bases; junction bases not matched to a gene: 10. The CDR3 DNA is TGTGCCAGCAGCTTGCCACTCTGGCGGGGGTTCACCGGGGAGCTGTTTTTT. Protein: CASSLPLWRGFTGELFF.

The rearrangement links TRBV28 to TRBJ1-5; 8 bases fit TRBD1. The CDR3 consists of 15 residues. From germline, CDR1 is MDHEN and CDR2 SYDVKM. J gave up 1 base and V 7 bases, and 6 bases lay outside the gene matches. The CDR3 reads CASTPDRGSNQPQHF. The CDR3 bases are TGTGCCAGCACCCCTGACAGGGGAAGCAATCAGCCCCAGCATTTT.

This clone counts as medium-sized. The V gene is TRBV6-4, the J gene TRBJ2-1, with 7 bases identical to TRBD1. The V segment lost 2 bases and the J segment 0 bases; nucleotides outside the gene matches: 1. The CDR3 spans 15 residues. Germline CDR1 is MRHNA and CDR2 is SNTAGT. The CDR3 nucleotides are TGTGCCAGCAGTGACAGGGACAGCTCCTACAATGAGCAGTTCTTC. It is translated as CASSDRDSSYNEQFF.

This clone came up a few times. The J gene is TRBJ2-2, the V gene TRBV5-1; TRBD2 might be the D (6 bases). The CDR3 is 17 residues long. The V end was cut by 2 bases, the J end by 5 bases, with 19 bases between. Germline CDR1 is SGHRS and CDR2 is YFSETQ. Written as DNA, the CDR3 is TGCGCCAGCAGCTTTGGGACCGGGACTTTCAGGACCGGGGAGCTGTTTTTT. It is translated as CASSFGTGTFRTGELFF.

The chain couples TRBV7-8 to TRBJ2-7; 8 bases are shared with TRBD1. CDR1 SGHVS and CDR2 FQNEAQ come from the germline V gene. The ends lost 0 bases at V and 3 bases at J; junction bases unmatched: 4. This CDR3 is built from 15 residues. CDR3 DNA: TGTGCCAGCAGCTTAGCGGGGACAGGTTACTACGAGCAGTACTTC. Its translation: CASSLAGTGYYEQYF.

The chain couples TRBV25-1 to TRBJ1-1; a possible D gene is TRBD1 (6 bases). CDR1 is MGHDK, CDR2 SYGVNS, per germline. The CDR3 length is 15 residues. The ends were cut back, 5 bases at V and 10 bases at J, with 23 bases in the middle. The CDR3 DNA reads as TGTGCCAGCAGTCCCCACAGGGTGGAAGAGGGTGCAGCTTTCTTT. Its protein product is CASSPHRVEEGAAFF.

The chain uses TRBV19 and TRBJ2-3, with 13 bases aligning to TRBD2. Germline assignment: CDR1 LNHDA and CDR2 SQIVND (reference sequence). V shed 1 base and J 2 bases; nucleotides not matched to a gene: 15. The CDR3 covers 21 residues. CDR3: CASSIVGPGLAGSKTTDTQYF. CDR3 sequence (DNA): TGTGCCAGTAGTATAGTAGGCCCGGGACTAGCGGGGTCGAAGACCACAGATACGCAGTATTTT.

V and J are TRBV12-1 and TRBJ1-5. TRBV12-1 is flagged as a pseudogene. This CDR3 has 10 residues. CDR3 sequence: CASTYQPQHF. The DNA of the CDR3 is TGTGCCAGCACCTATCAGCCCCAGCATTTT.

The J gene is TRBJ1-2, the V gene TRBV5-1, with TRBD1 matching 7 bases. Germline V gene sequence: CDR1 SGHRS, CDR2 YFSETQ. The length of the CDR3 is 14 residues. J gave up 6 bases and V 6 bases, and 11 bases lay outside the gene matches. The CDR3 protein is CASKDRDPMDGYTF. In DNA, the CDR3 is TGCGCCAGCAAAGACAGGGATCCCATGGATGGCTACACCTTC. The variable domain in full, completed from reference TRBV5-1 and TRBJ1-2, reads KAGVTQTPRYLIKTRGQQVTLSCSPISGHRSVSWYQQTPGQGLQFLFEYFSETQRNKGNFPGRFSGRQFSNSRSEMNVSTLELGDSALYLCASKDRDPMDGYTFGSGTRLTVV.

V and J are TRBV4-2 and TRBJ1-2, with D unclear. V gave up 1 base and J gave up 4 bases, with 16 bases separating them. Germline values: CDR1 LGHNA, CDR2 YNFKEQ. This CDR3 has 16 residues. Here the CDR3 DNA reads TGTGCCAGCAGCCAAGTCCCCGGGTCTGAGGGCTATGGCTACACCTTC. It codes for CASSQVPGSEGYGYTF.

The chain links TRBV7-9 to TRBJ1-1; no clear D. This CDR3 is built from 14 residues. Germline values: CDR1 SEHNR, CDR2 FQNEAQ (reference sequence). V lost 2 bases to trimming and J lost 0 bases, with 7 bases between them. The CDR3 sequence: CASSLQSMNTEAFF. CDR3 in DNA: TGTGCCAGCAGCTTACAGTCGATGAACACTGAAGCTTTCTTT.

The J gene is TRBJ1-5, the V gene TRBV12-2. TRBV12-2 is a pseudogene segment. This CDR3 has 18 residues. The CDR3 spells CASRLGGRAGRMDQPQHF. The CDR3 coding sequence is TGTGCAAGTCGCTTAGGGGGGAGGGCAGGGAGGATGGATCAGCCCCAGCATTTT.

The CDR3 sequence: CASSQDGLAGGGSNEQFF. Here the CDR3 DNA reads TGTGCCAGCAGCCAAGATGGACTAGCGGGGGGAGGTAGCAATGAGCAGTTCTTC. V usage is TRBV4-2 and J usage is TRBJ2-1, with 14 nucleotides matching TRBD2. J gave up 6 bases and V 0 bases, and 7 bases lay outside the gene matches. The CDR3 totals 18 residues. Germline CDR1 LGHNA, CDR2 YNFKEQ.

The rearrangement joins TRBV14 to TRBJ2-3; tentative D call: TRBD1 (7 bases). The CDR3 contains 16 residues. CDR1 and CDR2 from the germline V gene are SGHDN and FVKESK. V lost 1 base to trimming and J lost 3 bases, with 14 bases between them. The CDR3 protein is CASSQVRAGGTDTQYF. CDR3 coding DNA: TGTGCCAGCAGCCAAGTGCGGGCAGGGGGGACAGATACGCAGTATTTT.

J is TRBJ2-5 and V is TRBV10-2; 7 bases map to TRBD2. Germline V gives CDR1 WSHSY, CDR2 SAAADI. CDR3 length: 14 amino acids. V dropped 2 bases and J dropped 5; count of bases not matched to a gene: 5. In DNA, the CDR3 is TGCGCCAGCAGTGAGAGCGGGGATCACGAGACCCAGTACTTC. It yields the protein CASSESGDHETQYF.

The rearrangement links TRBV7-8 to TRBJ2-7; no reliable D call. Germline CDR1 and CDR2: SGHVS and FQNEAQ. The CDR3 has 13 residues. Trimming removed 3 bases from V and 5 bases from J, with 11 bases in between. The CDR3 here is CASSFTPPDEQYF. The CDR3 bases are TGTGCCAGCAGCTTTACACCTCCCGACGAGCAGTACTTC.

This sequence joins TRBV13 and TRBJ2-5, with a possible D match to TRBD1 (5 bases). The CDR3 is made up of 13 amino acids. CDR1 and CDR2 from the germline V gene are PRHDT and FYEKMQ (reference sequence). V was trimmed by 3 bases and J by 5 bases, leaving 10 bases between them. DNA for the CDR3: TGTGCCAGCAGCTTCAGGGTTGAGGAGACCCAGTACTTC. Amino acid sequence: CASSFRVEETQYF.

DNA of the CDR3: TGTGCCAGCAGCCCAGGGTACACTGAAGCTTTCTTT. As protein: CASSPGYTEAFF. The chain employs TRBV7-2 and TRBJ1-1, with D tentatively TRBD1 (5 bases). In germline, CDR1 is SGHTA, CDR2 FQGNSA. This CDR3 is 12 amino acids long. Deletions cut 5 bases from V and 3 bases from J, with 7 bases between. Full variable domain (missing parts from reference TRBV7-2 and TRBJ1-1): GAGVSQSPSNKVTEKGKDVELRCDPISGHTALYWYRQSLGQGLEFLIYFQGNSAPDKSGLPSDRFSAERTGGSVSTLTIQRTQQEDSAVYLCASSPGYTEAFFGQGTRLTVV.

In nucleotides, the CDR3 is TGCAGTGCTACCACCCTCCACTTT. Protein: CSATTLHF. V usage is TRBV20-1 and J usage is TRBJ1-6, with D unclear. Looked up from germline, CDR1 is DFQATT and CDR2 is SNEGSKA (reference sequence). The CDR3 spans 8 residues. The V end lost 4 bases, the J end lost 14 bases, and 3 bases lay between the germline ends.

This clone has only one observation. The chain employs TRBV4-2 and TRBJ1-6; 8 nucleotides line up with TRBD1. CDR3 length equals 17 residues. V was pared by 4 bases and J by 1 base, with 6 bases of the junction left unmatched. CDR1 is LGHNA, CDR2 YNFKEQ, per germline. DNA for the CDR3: TGTGCCAGCAGCCCACAGACAGGGGAGTCCTATAATTCACCCCTCCACTTT. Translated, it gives CASSPQTGESYNSPLHF.

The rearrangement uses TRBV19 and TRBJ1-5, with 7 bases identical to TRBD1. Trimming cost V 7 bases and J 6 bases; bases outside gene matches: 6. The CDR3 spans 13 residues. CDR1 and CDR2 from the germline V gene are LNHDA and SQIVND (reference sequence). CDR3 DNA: TGTGCCAGTACGACAGGGTTTATTCAGCCCCAGCATTTT. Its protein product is CASTTGFIQPQHF.

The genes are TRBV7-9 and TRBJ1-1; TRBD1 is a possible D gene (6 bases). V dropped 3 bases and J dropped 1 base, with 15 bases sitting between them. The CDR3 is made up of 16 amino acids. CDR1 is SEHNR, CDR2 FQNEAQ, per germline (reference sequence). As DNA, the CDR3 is TGTGCCAGCAGCTTGGCAAACAGGGAACCGAACACTGAAGCTTTCTTT. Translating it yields CASSLANREPNTEAFF. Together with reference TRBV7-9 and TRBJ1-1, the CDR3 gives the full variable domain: DTGVSQNPRHKITKRGQNVTFRCDPISEHNRLYWYRQTLGQGPEFLTYFQNEAQLEKSRLLSDRFSAERPKGSFSTLEIQRTEQGDSAMYLCASSLANREPNTEAFFGQGTRLTVV.

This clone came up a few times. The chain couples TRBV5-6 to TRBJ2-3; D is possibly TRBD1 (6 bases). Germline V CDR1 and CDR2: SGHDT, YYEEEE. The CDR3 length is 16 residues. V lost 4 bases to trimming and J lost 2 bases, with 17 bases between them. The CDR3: CASSPRAGEHTDTQYF. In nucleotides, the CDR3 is TGTGCCAGCAGCCCAAGGGCAGGGGAACACACAGATACGCAGTATTTT. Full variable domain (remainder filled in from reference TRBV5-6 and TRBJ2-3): DAGVTQSPTHLIKTRGQQVTLRCSPKSGHDTVSWYQQALGQGPQFIFQYYEEEERQRGNFPDRFSGHQFPNYSSELNVNALLLGDSALYLCASSPRAGEHTDTQYFGPGTRLTVL.

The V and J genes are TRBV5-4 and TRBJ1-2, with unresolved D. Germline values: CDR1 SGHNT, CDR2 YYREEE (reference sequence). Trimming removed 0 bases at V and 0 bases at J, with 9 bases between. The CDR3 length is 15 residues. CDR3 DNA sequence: TGTGCCAGCAGCTTGGATGCCACGGCTAACTATGGCTACACCTTC. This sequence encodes CASSLDATANYGYTF.

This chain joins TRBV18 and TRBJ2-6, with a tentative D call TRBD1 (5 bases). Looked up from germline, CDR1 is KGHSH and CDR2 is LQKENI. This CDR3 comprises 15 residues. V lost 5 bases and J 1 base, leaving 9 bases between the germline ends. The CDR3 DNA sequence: TGTGCCAGCTCAACCAGACAGTCTGGGGCCAACGTCCTGACTTTC. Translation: CASSTRQSGANVLTF. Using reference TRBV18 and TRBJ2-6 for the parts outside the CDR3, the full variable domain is NAGVMQNPRHLVRRRGQEARLRCSPMKGHSHVYWYRQLPEEGLKFMVYLQKENIIDESGMPKERFSAEFPKEGPSILRIQQVVRGDSAAYFCASSTRQSGANVLTFGAGSRLTVL.

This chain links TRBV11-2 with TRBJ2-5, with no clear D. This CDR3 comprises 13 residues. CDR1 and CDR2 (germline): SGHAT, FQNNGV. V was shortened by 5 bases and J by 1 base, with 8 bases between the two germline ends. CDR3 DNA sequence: TGTGCCAGCAGCACCAGTATCCAAGAGACCCAGTACTTC. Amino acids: CASSTSIQETQYF.

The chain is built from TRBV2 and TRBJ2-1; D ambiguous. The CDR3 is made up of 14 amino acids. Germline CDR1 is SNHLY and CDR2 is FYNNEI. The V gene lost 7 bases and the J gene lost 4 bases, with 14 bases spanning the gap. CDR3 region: CASTYGPPYNEQFF. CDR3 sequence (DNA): TGTGCCAGCACCTATGGGCCACCTTACAATGAGCAGTTCTTC. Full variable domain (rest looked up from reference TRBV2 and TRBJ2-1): EPEVTQTPSHQVTQMGQEVILRCVPISNHLYFYWYRQILGQKVEFLVSFYNNEISEKSEIFDDQFSVERPDGSNFTLKIRSTKLEDSAMYFCASTYGPPYNEQFFGPGTRLTVL.

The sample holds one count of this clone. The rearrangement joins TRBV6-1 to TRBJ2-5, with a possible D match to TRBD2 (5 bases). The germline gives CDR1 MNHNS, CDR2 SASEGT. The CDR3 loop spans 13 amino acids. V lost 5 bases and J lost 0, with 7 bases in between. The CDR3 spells CASSLAYQETQYF. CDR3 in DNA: TGTGCCAGCAGTTTAGCGTACCAAGAGACCCAGTACTTC.

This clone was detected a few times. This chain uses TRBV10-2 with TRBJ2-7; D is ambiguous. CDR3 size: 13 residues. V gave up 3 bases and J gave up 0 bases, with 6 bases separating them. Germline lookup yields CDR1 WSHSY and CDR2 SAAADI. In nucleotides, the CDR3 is TGCGCCAGCAGTGACCGGTCCTCCTACGAGCAGTACTTC. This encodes CASSDRSSYEQYF.